Each of the 3 T cell receptor beta chains below was sequenced from the same sample in a study of T-cell reconstitution after alpha-beta-depleted transplantation in children. Unique molecular identifiers featured in how the TCRbeta library was prepared. TCRdb re-called the PCR reads through MiXCR, storing one row per CDR3 protein. Among about 240,000 distinct CDR3 sequences listed, roughly 25% were seen once. The sample was PBMCs, taken before TCRalphabeta/CD19-depleted stem cell transplant. These receptor sequences come from a girl aged 2 to 10 with Fanconi anemia, due to receive a stem cell transplant.

This chain joins TRBV9 and TRBJ2-3, with 8 bases matching TRBD1. The CDR3 spans 14 residues. V shed 5 bases and J 0 bases; nucleotides not matched to a gene: 2. Looked up from germline, CDR1 is SGDLS and CDR2 is YYNGEE. CDR3 bases: TGTGCCAGCAGTAGACAGGGGAGCACAGATACGCAGTATTTT. Protein: CASSRQGSTDTQYF. The full variable domain, its missing parts supplied by reference TRBV9 and TRBJ2-3, is DSGVTQTPKHLITATGQRVTLRCSPRSGDLSVYWYQQSLDQGLQFLIQYYNGEERAKGNILERFSAQQFPDLHSELNLSSLELGDSALYFCASSRQGSTDTQYFGPGTRLTVL.

This clonotype has ten or more counts. J is TRBJ2-3 and V is TRBV5-1, with unresolved D. V shed 0 bases and J shed 2 bases, with 13 bases lying between them. The CDR3 runs to 16 residues. CDR1 and CDR2 from the germline V gene are SGHRS and YFSETQ. In DNA, the CDR3 is TGCGCCAGCAGCTTGGACCCGGACCAGATCACAGATACGCAGTATTTT. Amino acid sequence: CASSLDPDQITDTQYF. The entire variable domain, with the rest obtained from reference TRBV5-1 and TRBJ2-3, is as follows: KAGVTQTPRYLIKTRGQQVTLSCSPISGHRSVSWYQQTPGQGLQFLFEYFSETQRNKGNFPGRFSGRQFSNSRSEMNVSTLELGDSALYLCASSLDPDQITDTQYFGPGTRLTVL.

The CDR3 coding sequence is TGCAGTGCTAGAGACCGACGGGAGGAGCAGTTCTTC. Protein: CSARDRREEQFF. The chain has TRBV20-1 and TRBJ2-1; a weak D match, TRBD2 (6 bases). There are 12 residues in the CDR3. Germline assignment: CDR1 DFQATT and CDR2 SNEGSKA (reference sequence). Between the trimmed V and J ends, which lost 0 bases and 10 bases, there was a span of 10 bases.